This T cell receptor beta chain was sequenced for a study of blood T cell repertoires in COVID-19. The wider study: Material from acute and convalescent COVID-19 was sourced from the United States, Italy and Spain. T cells, B-cell-depleted T cells, or PBMCs supplied cDNA or gDNA.

Original analysis: Amplification of reference gene primers provided the estimated nucleated cell counts. Method: immunoSEQ multiplex PCR; TCRdb's copy keeps in-frame clones and lacks some. The V and J calls and clone size were taken over from that table, and D and trimming were inferred from the DNA. The sample carries roughly 120,000 clones, approximately 80% recorded once. Germline V gene sequence: CDR1 SNHLY, CDR2 FYNNEI. The V and J ends lost 4 bases and 5 bases respectively, with 12 bases between them. The CDR3 sequence is 13 residues long. The chain recombines TRBV2 with TRBJ2-7, with D possibly matching TRBD1 (5 bases). Sequenced: peripheral blood. The sequence was collected from a man in his 70s with acute or convalescent COVID-19. CDR3 in DNA: TGTGCCAGCAGTGCTGCAGGGTATGACGAGCAGTACTTC. Protein sequence: CASSAAGYDEQYF.